This T cell receptor beta chain derives from a study of memory CD4+ T cells and cytomegalovirus serostatus. Some clones are missing from TCRdb's copy, which holds only in-frame ones; the method was immunoSEQ multiplex PCR. The sample includes 84,000 or so clones, 75% to 90% of them seen just once. The sort gate was single viable CD3+CD4+CD8-CD45RO+ cells for memory CD4+ T cells. CDR1 and CDR2 (germline): SGHTA, FQGTGA. V lost 0 bases and J 7 bases, leaving 10 bases between the germline ends. The CDR3 runs to 13 residues. Material: memory CD4+ T cells from blood. The V call is TRBV7-3, the J call TRBJ2-7, with D possibly TRBD2 on 5 matching bases. The clonotype comes from an adult in good health and CMV-seronegative. CDR3: CASSLTRGKEQYF. CDR3 coding DNA: TGTGCCAGCAGCTTAACCCGGGGTAAGGAGCAGTACTTC.